This is a list of T cell receptor beta chains from one sample in a study of T cell changes during pregnancy in multiple sclerosis. Sequenced by immunoSEQ multiplex PCR; TCRdb stores in-frame clones only, minus some. The table shows over 45,000 clones, with almost 90% occurring only once. The sample was peripheral blood, taken in the first trimester of pregnancy. The receptors originated from a female donor in good health, enrolled as a control in a pregnancy study. The CDR3 runs from the conserved cysteine through the conserved F or W. D genes are given only for firm matches. Not every row has a clone size; where given, it reads once, few, many or a size class.

clone_size,d_call,j_call,v_call,cdr3_aa,cdr3_nt
.,TRBD1,TRBJ2-1,TRBV10-1,CASSDPGTGGYEQFF,TGCGCCAGCAGTGATCCCGGGACAGGGGGCTATGAGCAGTTCTTC
.,TRBD2,TRBJ2-1,TRBV6-1,CASSEERGGYNEQFF,TGTGCCAGCAGTGAAGAGCGGGGGGGCTACAATGAGCAGTTCTTC
.,.,TRBJ2-7,TRBV7-2,CASSLVGGPYEQYF,TGTGCCAGCAGCTTGGTTGGCGGGCCCTACGAGCAGTACTTC
.,.,TRBJ1-1,TRBV14,CASSHGAGSMNTEAFF,TGTGCCAGCAGCCATGGGGCGGGGTCCATGAACACTGAAGCTTTCTTT
.,TRBD1,TRBJ1-1,TRBV28,CASTLGQGVGTEAFF,TGTGCCAGCACCCTGGGACAGGGAGTCGGAACTGAAGCTTTCTTT
.,TRBD2,TRBJ2-3,TRBV10-3,CAINSGGARTDTQYF,TGTGCCATCAATAGCGGGGGGGCTCGCACAGATACGCAGTATTTT
.,TRBD1,TRBJ2-6,TRBV29-1,CSVDRVAGANVLTF,TGCAGCGTCGACAGGGTTGCCGGGGCCAACGTCCTGACTTTC
.,.,TRBJ2-5,TRBV4-3,CASSQSGGRETQYF,TGCGCCAGCAGCCAATCTGGTGGGCGAGAGACCCAGTACTTC
.,.,TRBJ2-7,TRBV7-2,CASSLGGTGVYEQYF,TGTGCCAGCAGCTTAGGCGGAACGGGAGTCTACGAGCAGTACTTC
.,TRBD2,TRBJ2-1,TRBV5-1,CASSPASGVTTYNEQFF,TGCGCCAGCAGCCCGGCGAGCGGGGTAACCACCTACAATGAGCAGTTCTTC
.,TRBD2,TRBJ2-1,TRBV10-3,CAISESASGDFYNEQFF,TGTGCCATCAGTGAGTCGGCCAGCGGGGACTTTTACAATGAGCAGTTCTTC
.,.,TRBJ2-1,TRBV10-3,CAISAGDAAYNEQFF,TGTGCCATCAGTGCGGGGGACGCGGCCTACAATGAGCAGTTCTTC
.,TRBD2,TRBJ2-3,TRBV7-3,CASSSLGLAGDTDTQYF,TGTGCCAGCAGCTCACTGGGACTAGCGGGTGACACAGATACGCAGTATTTT
.,TRBD1,TRBJ2-2,TRBV30,CAWRTGTVNTGELFF,TGTGCCTGGAGAACCGGGACAGTGAACACCGGGGAGCTGTTTTTT
.,.,TRBJ1-2,TRBV9,CASSVDESDGYTF,TGTGCCAGCAGCGTAGATGAGTCCGATGGCTACACCTTC
.,.,TRBJ2-7,TRBV7-2,CASSLAGNYEQYF,TGTGCCAGCAGCTTGGCGGGGAACTACGAGCAGTACTTC
.,TRBD2,TRBJ2-6,TRBV2,CASRRLAGVLPGANVLTF,TGTGCCAGCAGGAGGCTAGCGGGAGTATTGCCTGGGGCCAACGTCCTGACTTTC
.,TRBD2,TRBJ2-1,TRBV5-5,CASSLPSGGAYNEQFF,TGTGCCAGCAGCTTGCCCAGCGGGGGGGCCTACAATGAGCAGTTCTTC
.,.,TRBJ2-3,TRBV28,CASSYRGRSSTDTQYF,TGTGCCAGCAGCTATAGGGGCAGATCTAGCACAGATACGCAGTATTTT
once,TRBD2,TRBJ2-5,TRBV7-9,CASSLPTSGAVQETQYF,TGTGCCAGCAGCCTCCCGACTAGCGGGGCCGTCCAAGAGACCCAGTACTTC
.,TRBD2,TRBJ2-5,TRBV30,CAWSFTSVETQYF,TGTGCCTGGAGTTTCACTAGCGTCGAGACCCAGTACTTC
.,.,TRBJ2-7,TRBV6-1,CASRWSGTYEQYF,TGTGCCAGCAGGTGGTCAGGAACCTACGAGCAGTACTTC
once,.,TRBJ2-2,TRBV2,CASIRVEIANTGELFF,TGTGCCAGCATCAGGGTCGAAATCGCGAACACCGGGGAGCTGTTTTTT
.,TRBD1,TRBJ2-1,TRBV7-9,CASSLTGDSYNEQFF,TGTGCCAGCAGTCTTACAGGGGACTCCTACAATGAGCAGTTCTTC
once,TRBD2,TRBJ2-7,TRBV11-2,CASSPGTSASYEQYF,TGTGCCAGCAGCCCGGGGACTAGCGCTTCCTACGAGCAGTACTTC
.,TRBD1,TRBJ2-3,TRBV6-4,CASSRDREADTQYF,TGTGCCAGCAGTCGGGACAGGGAAGCAGATACGCAGTATTTT
few,.,TRBJ2-7,TRBV9,CASSVGGGISYEQYF,TGTGCCAGCAGCGTAGGAGGAGGGATCTCCTACGAGCAGTACTTC
.,TRBD1,TRBJ1-4,TRBV2,CASRLGQATNEKLFF,TGTGCCAGCAGACTTGGACAGGCAACTAATGAAAAACTGTTTTTT
once,TRBD1,TRBJ2-7,TRBV5-5,CASSSGQGVWDEQYF,TGTGCCAGCAGCTCTGGACAGGGGGTTTGGGACGAGCAGTACTTC
once,.,TRBJ1-1,TRBV19,CASSSTSPNTEAFF,TGTGCCAGTAGTAGCACGAGTCCGAACACTGAAGCTTTCTTT
.,TRBD2,TRBJ2-3,TRBV7-3,CASSLYPSLAGAESTDTQYF,TGTGCCAGCAGCTTATACCCCTCTCTAGCGGGGGCCGAAAGCACAGATACGCAGTATTTT
.,TRBD1,TRBJ1-2,TRBV30,CAWSPLDRGWGYTF,TGTGCCTGGAGCCCTCTTGACAGGGGTTGGGGCTACACCTTC
.,.,TRBJ1-4,TRBV27,CASKMRQGREKLFF,TGTGCCAGCAAAATGCGGCAGGGGCGCGAAAAACTGTTTTTT
few,TRBD1,TRBJ2-7,TRBV23-1,CASSQHNRDRRSYEQYF,TGCGCCAGCAGTCAACATAACCGGGACAGGCGGTCCTACGAGCAGTACTTC
.,.,TRBJ2-2,TRBV11-2,CASSLIPGFTGELFF,TGTGCCAGCAGCTTGATCCCGGGGTTTACCGGGGAGCTGTTTTTT
.,.,TRBJ2-3,TRBV11-2,CASSLGAGRSTDTQYF,TGTGCCAGCAGCTTAGGGGCGGGGAGGAGCACAGATACGCAGTATTTT
.,TRBD1,TRBJ2-2,TRBV4-2,CASSQAQGGQGSIGELFF,TGTGCCAGCAGCCAAGCCCAGGGGGGACAGGGAAGTATCGGGGAGCTGTTTTTT
.,.,TRBJ2-2,TRBV6-1,CAGYRENTGELFF,TGTGCCGGATACCGGGAGAACACCGGGGAGCTGTTTTTT
.,TRBD1,TRBJ2-7,TRBV2,CASSRDRGYEQYF,TGTGCCAGCAGCCGGGACAGGGGGTACGAGCAGTACTTC
.,TRBD1,TRBJ1-2,TRBV9,CASSVLGTGVYGYTF,TGTGCCAGCAGCGTTTTAGGGACAGGGGTCTATGGCTACACCTTC
.,TRBD2,TRBJ2-1,TRBV7-8,CASSPRGLVASINYNEQFF,TGTGCCAGCAGCCCCCGGGGACTAGTCGCTTCTATTAACTACAATGAGCAGTTCTTC
once,TRBD1,TRBJ2-7,TRBV7-9,CASSTTQGEEQYF,TGTGCCAGCAGCACAACACAGGGGGAAGAGCAGTACTTC
.,TRBD2,TRBJ2-1,TRBV4-3,CASSQVAGGYNEQFF,TGCGCCAGCAGCCAAGTAGCGGGAGGGTACAATGAGCAGTTCTTC
.,.,TRBJ2-7,TRBV28,CASMKQGKRQYF,TGTGCCAGCATGAAACAGGGAAAAAGGCAGTACTTC
.,TRBD2,TRBJ2-3,TRBV7-2,CASSWTLLAGGVTDTQYF,TGTGCCAGCAGCTGGACCCTACTAGCGGGAGGGGTCACAGATACGCAGTATTTT
.,.,TRBJ1-1,TRBV11-2,CASSFIFYQGGTEAFF,TGTGCCAGCAGCTTTATTTTCTACCAAGGGGGAACTGAAGCTTTCTTT
.,TRBD1,TRBJ2-7,TRBV18,CASSPDRTLSF,TGTGCCAGCTCACCGGACAGGACTCTTTCTTTC
once,TRBD1,TRBJ1-6,TRBV5-5,CASSFEQGNSPLHF,TGTGCCAGCAGCTTTGAACAGGGGAATTCACCCCTCCACTTT
.,TRBD1,TRBJ1-4,TRBV18,CASAKQGVGEKLFF,TGTGCCAGCGCCAAACAGGGGGTTGGCGAAAAACTGTTTTTT
.,TRBD1,TRBJ2-3,TRBV7-9,CASSPTGADTQYF,TGTGCCAGCAGCCCCACAGGGGCAGATACGCAGTATTTT
.,.,TRBJ2-3,TRBV4-1,CASSQGPELAADTQYF,TGCGCCAGCAGCCAAGGGCCAGAACTAGCAGCAGATACGCAGTATTTT
few,TRBD1,TRBJ1-2,TRBV2,CASEGTANYGYTF,TGTGCCAGCGAGGGGACAGCTAACTATGGCTACACCTTC
.,.,TRBJ2-3,TRBV27,CASIRRGTQYF,TGTGCCAGCATCCGGCGGGGCACGCAGTATTTT
.,.,TRBJ2-7,TRBV28,CASSPPLGGVTYEQYF,TGTGCCAGCAGTCCCCCCCTTGGCGGAGTAACCTACGAGCAGTACTTC
.,TRBD1,TRBJ2-7,TRBV15,CATSRGGTGVESYEQYF,TGTGCCACCAGCAGAGGGGGGACAGGGGTCGAATCCTACGAGCAGTACTTC